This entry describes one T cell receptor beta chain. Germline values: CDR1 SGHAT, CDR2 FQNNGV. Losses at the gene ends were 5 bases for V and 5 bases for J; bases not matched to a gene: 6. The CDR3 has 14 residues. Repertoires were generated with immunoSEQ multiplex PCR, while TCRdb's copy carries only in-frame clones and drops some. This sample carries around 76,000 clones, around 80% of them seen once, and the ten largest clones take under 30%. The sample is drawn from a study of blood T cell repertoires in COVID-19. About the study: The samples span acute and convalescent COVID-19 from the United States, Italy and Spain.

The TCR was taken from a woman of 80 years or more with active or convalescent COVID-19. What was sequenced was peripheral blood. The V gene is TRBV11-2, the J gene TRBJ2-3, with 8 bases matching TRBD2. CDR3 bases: TGTGCCAGCAGCCCCCGGGGGGGCATAGATACGCAGTATTTT. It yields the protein CASSPRGGIDTQYF.